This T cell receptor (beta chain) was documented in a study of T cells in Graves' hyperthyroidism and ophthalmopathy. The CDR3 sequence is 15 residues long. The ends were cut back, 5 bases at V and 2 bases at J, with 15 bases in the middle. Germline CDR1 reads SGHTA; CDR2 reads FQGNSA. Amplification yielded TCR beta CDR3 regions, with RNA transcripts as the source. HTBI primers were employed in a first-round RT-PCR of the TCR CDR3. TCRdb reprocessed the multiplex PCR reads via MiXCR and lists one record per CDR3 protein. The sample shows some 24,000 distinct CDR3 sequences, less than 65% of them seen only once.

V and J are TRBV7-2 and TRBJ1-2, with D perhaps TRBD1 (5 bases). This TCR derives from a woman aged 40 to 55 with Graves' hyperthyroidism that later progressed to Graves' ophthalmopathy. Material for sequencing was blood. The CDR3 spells CASSPSARANYGYTF. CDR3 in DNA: TGTGCCAGCAGCCCCTCCGCCAGGGCCAACTATGGCTACACCTTC. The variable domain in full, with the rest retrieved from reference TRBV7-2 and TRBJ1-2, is GAGVSQSPSNKVTEKGKDVELRCDPISGHTALYWYRQSLGQGLEFLIYFQGNSAPDKSGLPSDRFSAERTGGSVSTLTIQRTQQEDSAVYLCASSPSARANYGYTFGSGTRLTVV.